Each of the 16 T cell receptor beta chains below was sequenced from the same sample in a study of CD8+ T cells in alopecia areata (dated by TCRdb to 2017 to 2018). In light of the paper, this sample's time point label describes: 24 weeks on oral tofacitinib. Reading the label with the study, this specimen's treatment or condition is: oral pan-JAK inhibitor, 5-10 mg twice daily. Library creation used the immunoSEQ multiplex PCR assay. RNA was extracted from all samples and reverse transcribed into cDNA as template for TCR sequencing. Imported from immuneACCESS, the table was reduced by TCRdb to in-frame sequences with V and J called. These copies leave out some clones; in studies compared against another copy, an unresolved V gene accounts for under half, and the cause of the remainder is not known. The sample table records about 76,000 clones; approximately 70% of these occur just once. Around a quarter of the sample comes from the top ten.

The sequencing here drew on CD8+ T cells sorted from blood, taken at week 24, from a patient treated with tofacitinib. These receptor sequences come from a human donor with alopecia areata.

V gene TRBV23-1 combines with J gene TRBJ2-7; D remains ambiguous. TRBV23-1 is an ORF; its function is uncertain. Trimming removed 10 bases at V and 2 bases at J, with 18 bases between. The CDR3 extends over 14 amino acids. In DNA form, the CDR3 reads TGCGCCACCAACGCCAAGGTTTACGCCTACGAGCAGTACTTC. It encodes CATNAKVYAYEQYF.

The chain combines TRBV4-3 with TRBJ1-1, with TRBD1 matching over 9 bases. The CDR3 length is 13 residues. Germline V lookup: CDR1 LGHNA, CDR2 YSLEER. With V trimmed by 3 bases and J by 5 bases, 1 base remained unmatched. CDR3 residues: CASSHDRGTEAFF. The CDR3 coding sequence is TGCGCCAGCAGCCATGACAGGGGGACTGAAGCTTTCTTT.

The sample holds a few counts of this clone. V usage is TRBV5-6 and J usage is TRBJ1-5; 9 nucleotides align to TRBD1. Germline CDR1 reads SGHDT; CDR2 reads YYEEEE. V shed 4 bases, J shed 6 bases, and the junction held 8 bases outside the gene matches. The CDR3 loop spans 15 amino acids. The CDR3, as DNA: TGTGCCAGCAGCCCGGGACAGGGAGGTTCTCAGCCCCAGCATTTT. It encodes CASSPGQGGSQPQHF. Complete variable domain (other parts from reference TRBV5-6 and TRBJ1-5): DAGVTQSPTHLIKTRGQQVTLRCSPKSGHDTVSWYQQALGQGPQFIFQYYEEEERQRGNFPDRFSGHQFPNYSSELNVNALLLGDSALYLCASSPGQGGSQPQHFGDGTRLSIL.

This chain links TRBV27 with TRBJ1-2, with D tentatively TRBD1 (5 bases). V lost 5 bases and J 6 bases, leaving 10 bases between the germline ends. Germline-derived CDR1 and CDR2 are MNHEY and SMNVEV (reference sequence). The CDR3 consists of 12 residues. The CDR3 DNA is TGTGCCAGCAGTCCCAGAGGGGATGGCTACACCTTC. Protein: CASSPRGDGYTF.

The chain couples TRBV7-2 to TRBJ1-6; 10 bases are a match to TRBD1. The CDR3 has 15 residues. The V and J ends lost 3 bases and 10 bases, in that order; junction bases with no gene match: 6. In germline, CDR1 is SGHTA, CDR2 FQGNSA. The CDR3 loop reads CASSFWGQGSSPLHF. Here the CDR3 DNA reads TGTGCCAGCAGCTTTTGGGGACAGGGGTCATCACCCCTCCACTTT.

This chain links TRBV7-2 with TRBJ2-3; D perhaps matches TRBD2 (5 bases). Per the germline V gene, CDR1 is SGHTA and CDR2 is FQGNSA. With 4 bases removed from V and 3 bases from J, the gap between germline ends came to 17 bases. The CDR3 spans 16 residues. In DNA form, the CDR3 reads TGTGCCAGCAGCTCGGGGTGGGGTATCGGAACAGATACGCAGTATTTT. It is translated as CASSSGWGIGTDTQYF.

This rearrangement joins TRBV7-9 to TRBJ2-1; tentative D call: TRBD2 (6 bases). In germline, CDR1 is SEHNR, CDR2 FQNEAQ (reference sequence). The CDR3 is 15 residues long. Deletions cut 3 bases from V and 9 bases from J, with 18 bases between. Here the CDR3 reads CASSLRGGVSGEQFF. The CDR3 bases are TGTGCCAGCAGCTTGCGGGGTGGGGTCTCGGGTGAGCAGTTCTTC.

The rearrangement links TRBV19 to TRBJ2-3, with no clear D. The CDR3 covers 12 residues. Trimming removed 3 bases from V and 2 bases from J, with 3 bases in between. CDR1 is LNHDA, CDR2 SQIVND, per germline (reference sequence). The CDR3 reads CASSMDTDTQYF. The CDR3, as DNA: TGTGCCAGTAGTATGGACACAGATACGCAGTATTTT.

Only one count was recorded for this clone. For the CDR3, the DNA is TGTGCCAGCAGTCCACGACTAGTTGGTAATGAGCAGTTCTTC. Amino acids: CASSPRLVGNEQFF. This chain joins TRBV6-1 and TRBJ2-1, with D tentatively TRBD2 (6 bases). Germline values: CDR1 MNHNS, CDR2 SASEGT. The length of the CDR3 is 14 residues. Trimming cost V 5 bases and J 7 bases, with 15 bases left between them.

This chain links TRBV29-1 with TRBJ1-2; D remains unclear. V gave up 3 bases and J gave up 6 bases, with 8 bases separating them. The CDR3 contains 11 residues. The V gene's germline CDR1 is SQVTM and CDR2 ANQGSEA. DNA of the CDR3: TGCAGCGTTGATATGAAAGATGGCTACACCTTC. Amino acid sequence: CSVDMKDGYTF.

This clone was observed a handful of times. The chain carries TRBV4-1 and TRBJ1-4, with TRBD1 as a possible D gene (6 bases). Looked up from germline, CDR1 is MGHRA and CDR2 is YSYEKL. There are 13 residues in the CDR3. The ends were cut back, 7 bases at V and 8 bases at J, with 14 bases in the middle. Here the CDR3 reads CASTGQLGEKLFF. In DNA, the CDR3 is TGCGCCAGCACCGGACAGTTAGGCGAAAAACTGTTTTTT.

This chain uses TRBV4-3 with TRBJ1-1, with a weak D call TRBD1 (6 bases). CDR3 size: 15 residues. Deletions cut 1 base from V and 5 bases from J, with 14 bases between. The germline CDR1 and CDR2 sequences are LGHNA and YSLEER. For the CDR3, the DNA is TGCGCCAGCAGCCAAGGTCACAGGGTCGGGACTGAAGCTTTCTTT. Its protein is CASSQGHRVGTEAFF.

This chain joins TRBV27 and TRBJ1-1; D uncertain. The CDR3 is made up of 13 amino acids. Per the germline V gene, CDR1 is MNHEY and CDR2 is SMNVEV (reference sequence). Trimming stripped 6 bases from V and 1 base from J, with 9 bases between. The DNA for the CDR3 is TGTGCCAGCAGGGGTAAAGGGAACACTGAAGCTTTCTTT. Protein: CASRGKGNTEAFF.

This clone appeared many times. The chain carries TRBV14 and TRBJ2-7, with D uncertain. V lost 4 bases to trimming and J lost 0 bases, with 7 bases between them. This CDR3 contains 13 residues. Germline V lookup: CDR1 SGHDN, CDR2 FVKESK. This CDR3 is CASSLQSSYEQYF. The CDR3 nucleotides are TGTGCCAGCAGCCTTCAGAGCTCCTACGAGCAGTACTTC.

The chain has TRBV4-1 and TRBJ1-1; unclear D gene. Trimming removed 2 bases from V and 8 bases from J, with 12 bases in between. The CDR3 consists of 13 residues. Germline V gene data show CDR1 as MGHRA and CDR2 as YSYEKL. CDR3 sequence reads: CASSQPGAAEAFF. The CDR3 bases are TGCGCCAGCAGCCAACCCGGTGCCGCAGAAGCTTTCTTT.

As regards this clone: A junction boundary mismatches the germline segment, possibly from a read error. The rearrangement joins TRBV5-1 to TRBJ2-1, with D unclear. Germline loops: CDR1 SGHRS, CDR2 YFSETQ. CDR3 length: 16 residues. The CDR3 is CASGLGLRQPYNEQFF. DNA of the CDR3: TGCGCCAGCGGCTTGGGTCTGCGGCAGCCATACAATGAGCAGTTCTTC.